The 26 T cell receptor beta chains listed next were all sequenced from one sample in a study of T cells expressing NK-cell markers. TCRdb re-called the 5' RACE reads; every CDR3 protein appears as one record, without DNA. The sample features about 540,000 distinct CDR3 sequences, with under 4.5% in its top ten. Sequenced: blood T cells: a sorted CD56 or NKG2C T cell subset, CD4+ or CD8+ T cells, or bulk PBMC T cells (not recorded which). These receptors came from a man aged 18 to 30 in good health.

J is TRBJ2-5 and V is TRBV10-3; TCRdb reports TRBD2, a call that lacks DNA to check it against. Germline lookup yields CDR1 ENHRY and CDR2 SYGVKD. The CDR3 totals 17 residues. CDR3 protein: CAIRMGLAGGYQETQYF.

The chain links TRBV12-3 or TRBV12-4 to TRBJ2-1; TCRdb's D call of TRBD2 is untestable without DNA. The CDR3 contains 12 residues. Here the CDR3 reads CASSQTSYEQFF.

V and J are TRBV10-3 and TRBJ2-5. Germline V gives CDR1 ENHRY, CDR2 SYGVKD. The CDR3 contains 12 residues. The CDR3 protein is CATARAQETQYF.

V and J are TRBV29-1 and TRBJ2-7; TCRdb calls TRBD1, which cannot be checked without DNA. This CDR3 contains 14 residues. The germline CDR1 and CDR2 sequences are SQVTM and ANQGSEA. The CDR3 loop reads CSALSGGPPREQYF.

The chain employs TRBV7-3 and TRBJ2-3. This CDR3 is built from 16 residues. Germline CDR1 and CDR2: SGHTA and FQGTGA. CDR3 sequence: CASSLWADGRTDTQYF.

The chain has TRBV20-1 and TRBJ2-1; the D call from TCRdb, TRBD1, cannot be confirmed without DNA. The CDR3 contains 12 residues. Germline assignment: CDR1 DFQATT and CDR2 SNEGSKA (reference sequence). This CDR3 is CSAGDRTNEQFF.

This chain connects TRBV20-1 to TRBJ2-7; TCRdb indicates TRBD2, and absent DNA this call remains unverified. The CDR3 loop spans 13 amino acids. CDR1 is DFQATT, CDR2 SNEGSKA, per germline (reference sequence). The chain's CDR3 is CSARTSGISEQYF.

V usage is TRBV7-9 and J usage is TRBJ1-6; TCRdb proposes TRBD1, but this gene call is untestable without DNA. The CDR3 runs to 14 residues. Germline V lookup: CDR1 SEHNR, CDR2 FQNEAQ (reference sequence). This CDR3 is CASSLVDRASPLHF.

V gene TRBV20-1 combines with J gene TRBJ1-6. The CDR3 covers 17 residues. CDR1 and CDR2 (germline): DFQATT, SNEGSKA (reference sequence). This chain's CDR3 is CSARDRAALSYNSPLHF.

V gene TRBV7-6 combines with J gene TRBJ2-7; lacking DNA, the TRBD2 call made by TCRdb goes unchecked. Germline CDR1 SGHVS, CDR2 FNYEAQ. The CDR3 length is 15 residues. The CDR3 spells CASSLGTSGSDEQYF.

The chain uses TRBV9 and TRBJ2-7; TCRdb calls TRBD1, which cannot be checked without DNA. The CDR3 runs to 15 residues. In germline, CDR1 is SGDLS, CDR2 YYNGEE. The CDR3: CASSVGEGGIYEQYF.

This chain links TRBV10-3 with TRBJ2-3; TCRdb picks TRBD2, but there is no DNA to check that call. The CDR3 loop spans 17 amino acids. CDR1 is ENHRY and CDR2 is SYGVKD in the germline V gene. This chain's CDR3 is CAITPREGPPSTDTQYF.

This rearrangement joins TRBV12-3 or TRBV12-4 to TRBJ2-5; without DNA, the TCRdb call of TRBD2 cannot be checked. The length of the CDR3 is 17 residues. The CDR3 here is CASRPSSVPRFVETQYF.

The chain carries TRBV30 and TRBJ2-5; TCRdb returns TRBD2, unconfirmable since there is no DNA. In germline, CDR1 is GTSNPN, CDR2 SVGIG (reference sequence). The CDR3 is made up of 15 amino acids. CDR3 protein: CAWSPGGRARKTQYF.

This CDR3 reads CASSEQGVYNEQFF. The chain recombines TRBV6-1 with TRBJ2-1; TCRdb picks TRBD1, but there is no DNA to check that call. This CDR3 comprises 14 residues. Per the germline V gene, CDR1 is MNHNS and CDR2 is SASEGT.

The V gene is TRBV12-3 or TRBV12-4, the J gene TRBJ1-5; TCRdb outputs TRBD1, but without DNA this stays unchecked. CDR3 length: 17 amino acids. The CDR3 reads CASSLIVGQGSNQPQHF.

The rearrangement links TRBV7-9 to TRBJ2-5; TCRdb proposes TRBD1, but this gene call is untestable without DNA. From germline, CDR1 is SEHNR and CDR2 FQNEAQ (reference sequence). The CDR3 covers 15 residues. CDR3 sequence: CASSPRVRVEETQYF.

The V call is TRBV10-3, the J call TRBJ2-1. CDR1 is ENHRY, CDR2 SYGVKD, per germline. The CDR3 sequence is 15 residues long. The chain's CDR3 is CAISGVASKGNEQFF.

CDR3 in amino acids: CSAPTIPGTDTQYF. The chain couples TRBV20-1 to TRBJ2-3. Per the germline V gene, CDR1 is DFQATT and CDR2 is SNEGSKA (reference sequence). The length of the CDR3 is 14 residues.

The rearrangement joins TRBV7-9 to TRBJ1-3. Germline loops: CDR1 SEHNR, CDR2 FQNEAQ (reference sequence). The CDR3 runs 15 residues. CDR3: CASSLNWRAGNTIYF.

The J gene is TRBJ2-3, the V gene TRBV20-1. Germline CDR1 is DFQATT and CDR2 is SNEGSKA (reference sequence). The CDR3 totals 16 residues. The CDR3 here is CSASFRAKTSTDTQYF.

V is TRBV5-1 and J is TRBJ2-3; no DNA is available, so the TRBD2 call from TCRdb remains unchecked. CDR3 length: 14 residues. Germline V gene lookup returns CDR1 SGHRS and CDR2 YFSETQ. This chain's CDR3 is CASSGTSPRDTQYF. Supplemented by reference TRBV5-1 and TRBJ2-3, the full variable domain reads KAGVTQTPRYLIKTRGQQVTLSCSPISGHRSVSWYQQTPGQGLQFLFEYFSETQRNKGNFPGRFSGRQFSNSRSEMNVSTLELGDSALYLCASSGTSPRDTQYFGPGTRLTVL.

V is TRBV20-1 and J is TRBJ2-1; with no DNA, the TCRdb D assignment of TRBD1 cannot be verified. Germline assignment: CDR1 DFQATT and CDR2 SNEGSKA (reference sequence). The CDR3 length is 13 residues. CDR3 residues: CSATPGAWNEQFF.

The chain employs TRBV30 and TRBJ2-2; TCRdb proposes TRBD1, but this gene call is untestable without DNA. This CDR3 is 13 amino acids long. Germline V CDR1 and CDR2: GTSNPN, SVGIG (reference sequence). This CDR3 is CAWGQPNTGELFF.

The chain links TRBV20-1 to TRBJ2-3; TCRdb's D call of TRBD2 is untestable without DNA. The CDR3 is 11 residues long. Germline-derived CDR1 and CDR2 are DFQATT and SNEGSKA (reference sequence). CDR3 loop: CSVLAGVAQYF.

The rearrangement joins TRBV6-1 to TRBJ2-3; TCRdb's D call, TRBD1, is unchecked because there is no DNA. Germline lookup yields CDR1 MNHNS and CDR2 SASEGT. This CDR3 contains 15 residues. CDR3 amino acids: CASTQIRGRTDTQYF.